The following is a TCR beta chain sequence with its context. Original processing notes: Estimation of nucleated cell counts was performed using reference gene primer amplification. The data were produced by immunoSEQ multiplex PCR, yet TCRdb's version contains in-frame clones alone and is incomplete. That table furnishes V, J and clone size, whereas the DNA furnished D and trimming. This table holds 250,000 to 300,000 clones, 80% to 85% found once. The data were obtained in a study of blood T cell repertoires in COVID-19. Turning to the study itself: Samples came from the United States, Italy and Spain, spanning acute and convalescent COVID-19. PBMCs, B-cell-depleted T cells, or T cells were the source of the cDNA or gDNA that made up the material.

V lost 5 bases to trimming and J lost 0 bases; unmatched junction nucleotides: 7. This CDR3 contains 16 residues. Germline V gene lookup returns CDR1 MNHEY and CDR2 SMNVEV (reference sequence). The J gene is TRBJ2-7, the V gene TRBV27, with 10 bases identical to TRBD1. Sample: peripheral blood. This receptor was obtained from a woman aged 55-75 years with active or convalescent COVID-19. CDR3 sequence reads: CASSGSGQGRSYEQYF. Written as DNA, the CDR3 is TGTGCCAGCAGTGGCTCGGGACAGGGGCGCTCCTACGAGCAGTACTTC.